The 25 T cell receptor beta chains below were found in one sample sequenced in a study of shared clonotypes between healthy human individuals. Only in-frame clones appear in the TCRdb table, and some are missing; sequencing was by immunoSEQ multiplex PCR. The sample holds roughly 640,000 clones, approximately 79% seen once. The sequenced material came from memory CD4+ T cells sorted from blood. The sample's subset: CD45RA-negative fraction. These receptors were taken from a woman aged 25 to 39 in good health.

This sequence joins TRBV27 and TRBJ1-5; D unresolved. The CDR3 spans 15 residues. CDR1 MNHEY and CDR2 SMNVEV come from the germline V gene (reference sequence). Trimming took off 0 bases at V and 1 base at J, with 7 bases between the two ends. Here the CDR3 reads CASSLSIRSNQPQHF. CDR3 sequence (DNA): TGTGCCAGCAGTTTATCGATTCGCAGCAATCAGCCCCAGCATTTT.

The chain employs TRBV19 and TRBJ2-5, with TRBD1 matching 9 bases. Germline CDR1 reads LNHDA; CDR2 reads SQIVND (reference sequence). Unmatched junction bases numbered 10, after V lost 6 bases and J lost 5 bases. The CDR3 sequence is 15 residues long. CDR3 coding DNA: TGTGCCAGTAGGGGGACAGGGATCGGTATGGAGACCCAGTACTTC. Its translation: CASRGTGIGMETQYF. Looking up the rest from reference TRBV19 and TRBJ2-5 gives the full variable domain: DGGITQSPKYLFRKEGQNVTLSCEQNLNHDAMYWYRQDPGQGLRLIYYSQIVNDFQKGDIAEGYSVSREKKESFPLTVTSAQKNPTAFYLCASRGTGIGMETQYFGPGTRLLVL.

The gene calls are TRBV1 and TRBJ1-1; the table's TRBD1 call for D was not verified on the DNA. TRBV1 is shown as a pseudogene. This CDR3 spans 16 amino acids. The CDR3 loop reads CTSSQGTGGEVPEAFF. CDR3 coding DNA: TGCACCAGCAGCCAAGGAACAGGGGGCGAGGTACCTGAAGCTTTCTTT.

Remarks on this clone: A much larger clone differs from this one at a single base, so this may be a read error. Other DNA variants within this sample encode the same CDR3. The V gene is TRBV5-1, the J gene TRBJ2-7; D is perhaps TRBD1 (6 bases). From germline, CDR1 is SGHRS and CDR2 YFSETQ. CDR3 length: 13 residues. The V and J ends lost 0 bases and 3 bases respectively, with 7 bases between them. CDR3 coding DNA: TGCGCCAGCAGCTTGGTAGGGGGCTACGAGCAGTACTTC. Protein sequence: CASSLVGGYEQYF.

The chain employs TRBV6-5 and TRBJ2-3; D is unclear. The V end lost 2 bases, the J end lost 1 base, and 7 bases lay between the germline ends. There are 14 residues in the CDR3. Germline lookup yields CDR1 MNHEY and CDR2 SVGAGI. The CDR3 loop reads CASSYQYRTDTQYF. DNA of the CDR3: TGTGCCAGCAGTTACCAGTATCGCACAGATACGCAGTATTTT.

This clone was observed a few times. This chain links TRBV28 with TRBJ2-5, with D perhaps matching TRBD1 or TRBD2 (6 bases each). The V end lost 6 bases, the J end lost 0 bases, and 11 bases lay between the germline ends. Germline V gene lookup returns CDR1 MDHEN and CDR2 SYDVKM. There are 14 residues in the CDR3. The CDR3 protein is CASREGGNQETQYF. CDR3 coding DNA: TGTGCCAGCAGGGAGGGGGGAAACCAAGAGACCCAGTACTTC.

This sequence joins TRBV28 and TRBJ2-7, with 7 bases matching TRBD1. Per germline, CDR1 MDHEN and CDR2 SYDVKM. Losses at the gene ends were 7 bases for V and 3 bases for J; bases not matched to a gene: 6. The CDR3 sequence is 13 residues long. CDR3 in DNA: TGTGCCAGCATCCGGGACAGAGACTACGAGCAGTACTTC. This codes for CASIRDRDYEQYF.

The genes are TRBV6-1 and TRBJ2-7; a possible D gene is TRBD1 (6 bases). Trimming cost V 4 bases and J 2 bases, with 15 bases left between them. The germline CDR1 and CDR2 sequences are MNHNS and SASEGT. This CDR3 has 15 amino acids. The CDR3 DNA reads TGTGCCAGCAGTGCCGGGACACCCATCACCTACGAGCAGTACTTC. This codes for CASSAGTPITYEQYF.

The chain is built from TRBV10-3 and TRBJ1-4, with D possibly being TRBD1 (5 bases). Germline V lookup: CDR1 ENHRY, CDR2 SYGVKD. This CDR3 has 14 residues. The germline V and J ends were trimmed by 4 bases and 2 bases, with 8 bases remaining between them. The CDR3 nucleotides read TGTGCCATCAGTGCGCAGGGTACTAATGAAAAACTGTTTTTT. Residues: CAISAQGTNEKLFF.

This clone was picked up a small number of times. The V call is TRBV7-9, the J call TRBJ2-2; 10 bases align to TRBD1. The V gene's germline CDR1 is SEHNR and CDR2 FQNEAQ (reference sequence). The J segment lost 0 bases and the V segment lost 5 bases, leaving 6 bases of the junction unmatched. The CDR3 spans 17 residues. As DNA, the CDR3 is TGTGCCAGCAGCATCCCGACAGGGGGCCCGAACACCGGGGAGCTGTTTTTT. It encodes CASSIPTGGPNTGELFF.

This clone was seen more than once but under ten times. The J gene is TRBJ1-2, the V gene TRBV6-5; 9 bases fit TRBD1. Germline assignment: CDR1 MNHEY and CDR2 SVGAGI. After removal of 2 bases from V and 8 bases from J, the junction contained 3 bases not matched to a gene. This CDR3 has 13 residues. CDR3 DNA sequence: TGTGCCAGCAGTTACGGGACAGGGCACGGCTACACCTTC. This translates into CASSYGTGHGYTF.

V usage is TRBV14 and J usage is TRBJ2-1; a weak D match, TRBD2 (6 bases). Germline V lookup: CDR1 SGHDN, CDR2 FVKESK. V lost 0 bases and J 9 bases, leaving 9 bases between the germline ends. The CDR3 length is 13 residues. The CDR3 coding sequence is TGTGCCAGCAGCCAAGAGAGGGGAGGTGAGCAGTTCTTC. This codes for CASSQERGGEQFF.

The rearrangement joins TRBV14 to TRBJ2-7; the D is unclear. This CDR3 is built from 14 residues. Germline CDR1 and CDR2: SGHDN and FVKESK. With 1 base removed from V and 2 bases from J, the gap between germline ends came to 9 bases. The CDR3 reads CASSQGKPPYEQYF. The CDR3 DNA is TGTGCCAGCAGCCAAGGTAAACCCCCCTACGAGCAGTACTTC. The full variable domain, rest sourced from reference TRBV14 and TRBJ2-7, is EAGVTQFPSHSVIEKGQTVTLRCDPISGHDNLYWYRRVMGKEIKFLLHFVKESKQDESGMPNNRFLAERTGGTYSTLKVQPAELEDSGVYFCASSQGKPPYEQYFGPGTRLTVT.

The chain is built from TRBV6-6 and TRBJ1-1; a possible D gene is TRBD1 (6 bases). V was pared by 6 bases and J by 4 bases, with 21 bases between. In germline, CDR1 is MNHNY, CDR2 SVGAGI (reference sequence). CDR3 length: 16 residues. In DNA form, the CDR3 reads TGTGCCAGCAGCCTCGTGGGGGCGTTGGGAAGCACTGAAGCTTTCTTT. Amino acid sequence: CASSLVGALGSTEAFF.

This clone was counted a few times. This chain connects TRBV5-1 to TRBJ2-7; D unresolved. V gave up 5 bases and J gave up 3 bases, with 12 bases separating them. CDR1 and CDR2 from the germline V gene are SGHRS and YFSETQ. The CDR3 covers 13 residues. The CDR3 protein is CASRPIIDYEQYF. In nucleotides, the CDR3 is TGCGCCAGCAGGCCGATTATTGACTACGAGCAGTACTTC.

V usage is TRBV10-2 and J usage is TRBJ1-4; 9 positions agree with TRBD1. The CDR3 runs to 16 residues. Germline V gene lookup returns CDR1 WSHSY and CDR2 SAAADI. V dropped 7 bases and J dropped 11; count of bases not matched to a gene: 17. The chain's CDR3 is CASTSTGGPKAYKLFF. The CDR3 DNA reads TGCGCCAGCACTTCGACAGGGGGACCAAAAGCTTACAAACTGTTTTTT.

The chain links TRBV5-1 to TRBJ1-4; D remains unclear. The CDR3 consists of 14 residues. The germline V and J ends were trimmed by 0 bases and 5 bases, with 8 bases remaining between them. Looked up from germline, CDR1 is SGHRS and CDR2 is YFSETQ. The CDR3: CASSLGLNNEKLFF. Written as DNA, the CDR3 is TGCGCCAGCAGCTTGGGACTCAACAATGAAAAACTGTTTTTT.

The CDR3 loop reads CASSHNQETQYF. The DNA for the CDR3 is TGTGCCAGCTCACACAACCAAGAGACCCAGTACTTC. The chain links TRBV18 to TRBJ2-5; no reliable D call. The CDR3 runs to 12 residues. V was shortened by 4 bases and J by 0 bases, with 3 bases between the two germline ends. CDR1 KGHSH and CDR2 LQKENI come from the germline V gene.

The rearrangement joins TRBV30 to TRBJ1-4; D unresolved. This CDR3 spans 13 amino acids. CDR1 GTSNPN and CDR2 SVGIG come from the germline V gene (reference sequence). V lost 4 bases to trimming and J lost 0 bases, with 6 bases between them. CDR3: CAWTASTNEKLFF. The CDR3 region has the DNA TGTGCCTGGACAGCTTCAACTAATGAAAAACTGTTTTTT. The whole variable domain, remainder taken from reference TRBV30 and TRBJ1-4, is SQTIHQWPATLVQPVGSPLSLECTVEGTSNPNLYWYRQAAGRGLQLLFYSVGIGQISSEVPQNLSASRPQDRQFILSSKKLLLSDSGFYLCAWTASTNEKLFFGSGTQLSVL.

V gene TRBV16 combines with J gene TRBJ2-7, with D tentatively TRBD1 (5 bases). Germline V gene sequence: CDR1 KGHSY, CDR2 FQNENV. CDR3 length: 13 residues. Trimming removed 1 base from V and 4 bases from J, with 8 bases in between. The DNA for the CDR3 is TGTGCCAGCAGCCAATTGACAGTTTACGAGCAGTACTTC. Protein product: CASSQLTVYEQYF.

This clone appeared a single time. The V gene is TRBV10-3, the J gene TRBJ2-7; D is undetermined. The CDR3 has 12 amino acids. The germline gives CDR1 ENHRY, CDR2 SYGVKD. V lost 8 bases and J 5 bases, leaving 13 bases between the germline ends. CDR3 coding DNA: TGTGCCATCGCCGGGTCCCCTGACGAGCAGTACTTC. Translated: CAIAGSPDEQYF.

This sequence joins TRBV6-6 and TRBJ1-2; the D is unclear. The CDR3 sequence is 15 residues long. The germline V and J ends were trimmed by 2 bases and 4 bases, with 14 bases remaining between them. The germline gives CDR1 MNHNY, CDR2 SVGAGI (reference sequence). For the CDR3, the DNA is TGTGCCAGCAGTTACAAAGAACTTCGTCGCTATGGCTACACCTTC. Protein sequence: CASSYKELRRYGYTF.

The CDR3 spells CASSLFASQPQHF. CDR3 sequence (DNA): TGTGCCAGCAGTTTATTTGCTTCCCAGCCCCAGCATTTT. The chain links TRBV28 to TRBJ1-5; D is undetermined. Germline V lookup: CDR1 MDHEN, CDR2 SYDVKM. The V end lost 1 base, the J end lost 7 bases, and 8 bases lay between the germline ends. This CDR3 is built from 13 residues.

The table lists this clone with a few counts. The chain carries TRBV5-6 and TRBJ2-2; 15 bases align to TRBD2. The CDR3 length is 17 residues. Looked up from germline, CDR1 is SGHDT and CDR2 is YYEEEE. Trimming took 1 base from V and 4 from J; bases not matched to a gene: 2. The CDR3 region has the DNA TGTGCCAGCAGCTTGAGGGGACTAGCGGGAGGCACCGGGGAGCTGTTTTTT. Protein: CASSLRGLAGGTGELFF.

The chain combines TRBV18 with TRBJ1-4; D may be TRBD1 (5 bases). CDR1 and CDR2 (germline): KGHSH, LQKENI. Trimming took 1 base from V and 6 from J, leaving 12 bases between them. The CDR3 spans 15 residues. CDR3 bases: TGTGCCAGCTCACCACAGGCAGGGAGGGATGAAAAACTGTTTTTT. Its protein is CASSPQAGRDEKLFF. Based on the CDR3 plus reference TRBV18 and TRBJ1-4, the full variable domain is NAGVMQNPRHLVRRRGQEARLRCSPMKGHSHVYWYRQLPEEGLKFMVYLQKENIIDESGMPKERFSAEFPKEGPSILRIQQVVRGDSAAYFCASSPQAGRDEKLFFGSGTQLSVL.